This TCR beta chain was captured by sequencing in a study of blood T cells in healthy people across ages. This CDR3 has 11 amino acids. Trimming took off 7 bases at V and 8 bases at J, with 11 bases between the two ends. Germline CDR1 SGHTA, CDR2 FQGNSA. Points on this clonotype: The antigen is unknown.

Study-level points and caveats: Diversity figures based on one million T cells were deemed too low.

It was with a sample-barcoded 5' primer and a J-beta primer mix that a second PCR of about 7 to 12 cycles was run. A single record per CDR3 protein comes from TCRdb applying MiXCR to the 5' RACE reads. Found here are roughly 1.4 million distinct CDR3 sequences, 59% of them singletons; the top ten hold 6.5% to 8.5%. The sequencing sample was made of blood. V usage is TRBV7-2 and J usage is TRBJ1-2, with D perhaps matching TRBD1 (6 bases). The sequence came from a man aged 18 to 29 in good health. CDR3 residues: CASTPGGGYTF. CDR3 nucleotide sequence: TGTGCCAGCACCCCTGGGGGCGGCTACACCTTC.